A single sample is the source of the 26 T cell receptor beta chains below, sequenced in a study of T cells after yellow fever vaccination. TCRdb re-called the 5' RACE reads with MiXCR, one entry per CDR3 protein. In the table there are about 350,000 distinct CDR3 sequences, around a tenth of which are singletons. Here the sequenced sample was PBMCs, taken on the day of the first yellow fever vaccination. Source of these receptors: a man between 18 and 29 years old who received the YFV17D yellow fever vaccine.

Only a few counts were recorded for this clonotype. The J gene is TRBJ1-5, the V gene TRBV7-8; 9 nucleotides align to TRBD1. The germline V gene has CDR1 SGHVS and CDR2 FQNEAQ. This CDR3 comprises 19 residues. V gave up 1 base and J gave up 1 base; unmatched junction bases: 11. The CDR3 spells CASSLGLRDRARSNQPQHF. As DNA, the CDR3 is TGTGCCAGCAGCTTAGGGCTCCGGGACAGGGCGAGGAGCAATCAGCCCCAGCATTTT.

V is TRBV24-1 and J is TRBJ1-4; tentative D call: TRBD1 (5 bases). There are 14 residues in the CDR3. Germline V gives CDR1 KGHDR, CDR2 SFDVKD. The V end was cut by 11 bases, the J end by 3 bases, with 15 bases between. DNA of the CDR3: TGTGCCAACGCGGGGAGGGGCCCTAATGAAAAACTGTTTTTT. Translation gives CANAGRGPNEKLFF.

The sample holds a few counts of this clonotype. This sequence joins TRBV5-1 and TRBJ1-1; D is unclear. The germline CDR1 and CDR2 sequences are SGHRS and YFSETQ. V was trimmed by 1 base and J by 5 bases, leaving 9 bases between them. CDR3 length: 13 residues. The CDR3 spells CASSLLKETEAFF. CDR3 DNA: TGCGCCAGCAGCTTGTTGAAGGAAACTGAAGCTTTCTTT.

The V gene is TRBV7-2, the J gene TRBJ1-1; D might be TRBD1 (5 bases). CDR3 length: 15 amino acids. Deletions cut 8 bases from V and 4 bases from J, with 20 bases between. Germline CDR1 is SGHTA and CDR2 is FQGNSA. Here the CDR3 reads CASGSGLLGGTEAFF. The CDR3 nucleotides read TGTGCCAGCGGCTCAGGGCTCCTCGGGGGCACTGAAGCTTTCTTT.

Comment on this clonotype: One end of the junction varies from germline; a read error may be responsible. The chain employs TRBV20-1 and TRBJ2-3; 9 bases fit TRBD2. The CDR3 length is 16 residues. CDR1 is DFQATT, CDR2 SNEGSKA, per germline (reference sequence). DNA of the CDR3: TGCTGTGCTAGCCCTCAGCTAGCGGGGATTCCAGATACGCAGTATTTT. Residues: CCASPQLAGIPDTQYF.

The chain links TRBV27 to TRBJ2-3; 8 bases fit TRBD2. From germline, CDR1 is MNHEY and CDR2 SMNVEV (reference sequence). J lost 1 base, V lost 6 bases, and 9 bases had no gene match. The CDR3 has 16 residues. CDR3 loop: CASSLGSGGRTDTQYF. DNA of the CDR3: TGTGCCAGCAGCTTAGGAAGCGGGGGCCGCACAGATACGCAGTATTTT.

This clonotype was found a few times. The gene calls are TRBV4-1 and TRBJ2-7, with D perhaps TRBD2 (7 bases). Germline lookup yields CDR1 MGHRA and CDR2 YSYEKL. V was shortened by 3 bases and J by 4 bases, with 16 bases between the two germline ends. This CDR3 region has 15 residues. The chain's CDR3 is CASSQSWEGGYEQYF. In DNA form, the CDR3 reads TGCGCCAGCAGCCAGTCCTGGGAGGGGGGATACGAGCAGTACTTC.

This chain links TRBV4-2 with TRBJ2-3, with 12 bases aligning to TRBD2. The CDR3 is made up of 18 amino acids. CDR1 and CDR2 from the germline V gene are LGHNA and YNFKEQ. The V segment lost 0 bases and the J segment 1 base; nucleotides outside the gene matches: 5. CDR3 amino acids: CASSQESSGGAGTDTQYF. The CDR3 DNA reads as TGTGCCAGCAGCCAAGAGTCTAGCGGGGGGGCCGGCACAGATACGCAGTATTTT.

The chain employs TRBV4-1 and TRBJ2-2; TRBD2 matches at 9 bases. There are 15 residues in the CDR3. The V gene end was trimmed by 1 base and the J gene end by 4 bases; junction bases not matched to a gene: 1. Germline CDR1 MGHRA, CDR2 YSYEKL. The DNA of the CDR3 is TGCGCCAGCAGCCAAGTGCGGGGGGGCACCGGGGAGCTGTTTTTT. Translating it yields CASSQVRGGTGELFF.

This clonotype was picked up a small number of times. V and J are TRBV7-8 and TRBJ2-7; TRBD2 matches 11 bases. The germline V gene encodes CDR1 SGHVS and CDR2 FQNEAQ. The CDR3 has 18 amino acids. With 5 bases clipped from V and 6 bases from J, the junction kept 18 bases outside the gene matches. DNA for the CDR3: TGTGCCAGCAGCGGTAGGGTCCTAGCGGGGGGCCCAGACGGCGAGCAGTACTTC. It translates to CASSGRVLAGGPDGEQYF.

This clonotype occurred a few times. The chain has TRBV29-1 and TRBJ1-1; D possibly corresponds to TRBD1 (6 bases). The CDR3 spans 15 residues. Between the trimmed V and J ends, which lost 2 bases and 1 base, there was a span of 14 bases. Germline V gene lookup returns CDR1 SQVTM and CDR2 ANQGSEA. Written as DNA, the CDR3 is TGCAGCGTTGAAAGTCCGACAGGACCGAACACTGAAGCTTTCTTT. Amino acids: CSVESPTGPNTEAFF.

V gene TRBV18 combines with J gene TRBJ2-7, with TRBD1 identical over 10 bases. Trimming removed 2 bases from V and 4 bases from J; junction bases left unmatched: 5. Germline V gene data show CDR1 as KGHSH and CDR2 as LQKENI. The CDR3 sequence is 15 residues long. The CDR3 nucleotides read TGTGCCAGCTCACCAGGTACGGGACAGGGGTACGAGCAGTACGTC. This codes for CASSPGTGQGYEQYV.

This clonotype was detected a few times. At one boundary the junction diverges from the germline segment, which might be a read error. The chain uses TRBV12-3 or TRBV12-4 and TRBJ1-2; D is uncertain. The length of the CDR3 is 15 residues. CDR3 in DNA: TGTGCCAGCAGCTTAGGAAAAGACGCTTCCTATGGCTACACCTTC. The encoded protein is CASSLGKDASYGYTF.

CDR3 loop: CSASQGSATEAFF. As DNA, the CDR3 is TGCAGTGCTAGCCAGGGTAGTGCGACTGAAGCTTTCTTT. The chain carries TRBV20-1 and TRBJ1-1; weak D call: TRBD1 (5 bases). The CDR3 consists of 13 residues. Germline lookup yields CDR1 DFQATT and CDR2 SNEGSKA (reference sequence). V lost 3 bases and J 5 bases, leaving 13 bases between the germline ends.

V usage is TRBV20-1 and J usage is TRBJ1-3; 7 positions agree with TRBD1. CDR3 size: 12 residues. Trimming removed 6 bases from V and 4 bases from J; junction bases left unmatched: 3. Germline V gives CDR1 DFQATT, CDR2 SNEGSKA (reference sequence). CDR3 coding DNA: TGCAGTGCCACGGACAGGGGAAACACCATATATTTT. It is translated as CSATDRGNTIYF.

This clonotype turned up a few times. V is TRBV19 and J is TRBJ2-2, with 8 bases aligning to TRBD2. The CDR3 runs 15 residues. CDR1 LNHDA and CDR2 SQIVND come from the germline V gene (reference sequence). The J segment lost 5 bases and the V segment lost 3 bases, leaving 5 bases of the junction unmatched. CDR3 DNA sequence: TGTGCCAGTAGTATGAACCGGGGGGGTACCGGGGAGCTGTTTTTT. Its protein product is CASSMNRGGTGELFF.

The chain combines TRBV9 with TRBJ2-5; 13 positions match TRBD2. Germline V gives CDR1 SGDLS, CDR2 YYNGEE. The CDR3 has 16 residues. The ends lost 7 bases at V and 1 base at J; junction bases unmatched: 7. In DNA form, the CDR3 reads TGTGCCAGCGCGAGGGGGACTAGCGGGGCCCAAGAGACCCAGTACTTC. It specifies CASARGTSGAQETQYF.

This clonotype showed up just a few times. This chain links TRBV7-2 with TRBJ2-3; 14 nucleotides match TRBD2. CDR1 is SGHTA and CDR2 is FQGNSA in the germline V gene. The CDR3 covers 17 residues. The J segment lost 6 bases and the V segment lost 5 bases, leaving 10 bases of the junction unmatched. CDR3 in DNA: TGTGCCAGCAGCAGGGGTCCGACTAGCGGGGGGGCTGATACGCAGTATTTT. Protein product: CASSRGPTSGGADTQYF.

This chain uses TRBV11-2 with TRBJ2-7; TRBD1 matches 9 bases. Losses at the gene ends were 4 bases for V and 2 bases for J; bases not matched to a gene: 3. Germline CDR1 is SGHAT and CDR2 is FQNNGV. The CDR3 consists of 14 residues. The CDR3 DNA sequence: TGTGCCAGCAGCTGGGGGACAGGGACCTACGAGCAGTACGTC. It codes for CASSWGTGTYEQYV.

This clonotype was picked up a small number of times. This chain links TRBV9 with TRBJ2-1, with D possibly matching TRBD2 (7 bases). The germline V gene encodes CDR1 SGDLS and CDR2 YYNGEE. The CDR3 runs 16 residues. V gave up 0 bases and J gave up 2 bases, with 12 bases separating them. CDR3 residues: CASSVDRGGTYNEQFF. CDR3 sequence (DNA): TGTGCCAGCAGCGTAGATAGGGGGGGGACCTACAATGAGCAGTTCTTC.

This clonotype was observed a few times. The V and J genes are TRBV9 and TRBJ1-6, with unresolved D. Deletions cut 4 bases from V and 2 bases from J, with 7 bases between. Germline V gene lookup returns CDR1 SGDLS and CDR2 YYNGEE. This CDR3 has 14 residues. The DNA for the CDR3 is TGTGCCAGCAGCAGGGAGGCCTATAATTCACCCCTCCACTTT. Translated, it gives CASSREAYNSPLHF.

This clonotype was recorded many times. The chain couples TRBV5-1 to TRBJ2-7; no clear D gene. The germline CDR1 and CDR2 sequences are SGHRS and YFSETQ. Trimming left V 0 bases short and J 3 bases short, with 10 bases between. The CDR3 spans 14 residues. DNA for the CDR3: TGCGCCAGCAGCTTGGGGCAGTTATACTACGAGCAGTACTTC. It codes for CASSLGQLYYEQYF.

This clonotype was seen a handful of times. The J gene is TRBJ1-3, the V gene TRBV27; D may be TRBD1 (5 bases). Germline V gives CDR1 MNHEY, CDR2 SMNVEV (reference sequence). V shed 2 bases and J shed 7 bases, with 9 bases lying between them. This CDR3 contains 13 residues. CDR3 DNA: TGTGCCAGCAGTTTAAACGGGGGTAACACCATATATTTT. It specifies CASSLNGGNTIYF.

The chain couples TRBV19 to TRBJ1-1, with a tentative D call TRBD1 (5 bases). Trimming stripped 5 bases from V and 3 bases from J, with 13 bases between. The CDR3 is made up of 14 amino acids. CDR1 and CDR2 from the germline V gene are LNHDA and SQIVND (reference sequence). CDR3 nucleotides: TGTGCCAGTAGTTCCCGAAGGGGTCACACTGAAGCTTTCTTT. Translation: CASSSRRGHTEAFF.

This chain connects TRBV19 to TRBJ1-5, with TRBD1 as a possible D gene (5 bases). The germline V and J ends were trimmed by 4 bases and 4 bases, with 17 bases remaining between them. The CDR3 runs 16 residues. Germline V gives CDR1 LNHDA, CDR2 SQIVND (reference sequence). The CDR3 nucleotides are TGTGCCAGTAGTACCCAGTCCCGACAGTTTAATCAGCCCCAGCATTTT. Its protein is CASSTQSRQFNQPQHF.

CDR3 sequence: CAWSEKTVQEKLFF. The CDR3 DNA follows: TGTGCCTGGAGTGAGAAGACAGTTCAAGAAAAACTGTTTTTT. This chain connects TRBV30 to TRBJ1-4; possibly TRBD1 for D (5 bases). The CDR3 runs to 14 residues. V dropped 1 base and J dropped 8 bases, with 14 bases sitting between them. Germline values: CDR1 GTSNPN, CDR2 SVGIG (reference sequence).